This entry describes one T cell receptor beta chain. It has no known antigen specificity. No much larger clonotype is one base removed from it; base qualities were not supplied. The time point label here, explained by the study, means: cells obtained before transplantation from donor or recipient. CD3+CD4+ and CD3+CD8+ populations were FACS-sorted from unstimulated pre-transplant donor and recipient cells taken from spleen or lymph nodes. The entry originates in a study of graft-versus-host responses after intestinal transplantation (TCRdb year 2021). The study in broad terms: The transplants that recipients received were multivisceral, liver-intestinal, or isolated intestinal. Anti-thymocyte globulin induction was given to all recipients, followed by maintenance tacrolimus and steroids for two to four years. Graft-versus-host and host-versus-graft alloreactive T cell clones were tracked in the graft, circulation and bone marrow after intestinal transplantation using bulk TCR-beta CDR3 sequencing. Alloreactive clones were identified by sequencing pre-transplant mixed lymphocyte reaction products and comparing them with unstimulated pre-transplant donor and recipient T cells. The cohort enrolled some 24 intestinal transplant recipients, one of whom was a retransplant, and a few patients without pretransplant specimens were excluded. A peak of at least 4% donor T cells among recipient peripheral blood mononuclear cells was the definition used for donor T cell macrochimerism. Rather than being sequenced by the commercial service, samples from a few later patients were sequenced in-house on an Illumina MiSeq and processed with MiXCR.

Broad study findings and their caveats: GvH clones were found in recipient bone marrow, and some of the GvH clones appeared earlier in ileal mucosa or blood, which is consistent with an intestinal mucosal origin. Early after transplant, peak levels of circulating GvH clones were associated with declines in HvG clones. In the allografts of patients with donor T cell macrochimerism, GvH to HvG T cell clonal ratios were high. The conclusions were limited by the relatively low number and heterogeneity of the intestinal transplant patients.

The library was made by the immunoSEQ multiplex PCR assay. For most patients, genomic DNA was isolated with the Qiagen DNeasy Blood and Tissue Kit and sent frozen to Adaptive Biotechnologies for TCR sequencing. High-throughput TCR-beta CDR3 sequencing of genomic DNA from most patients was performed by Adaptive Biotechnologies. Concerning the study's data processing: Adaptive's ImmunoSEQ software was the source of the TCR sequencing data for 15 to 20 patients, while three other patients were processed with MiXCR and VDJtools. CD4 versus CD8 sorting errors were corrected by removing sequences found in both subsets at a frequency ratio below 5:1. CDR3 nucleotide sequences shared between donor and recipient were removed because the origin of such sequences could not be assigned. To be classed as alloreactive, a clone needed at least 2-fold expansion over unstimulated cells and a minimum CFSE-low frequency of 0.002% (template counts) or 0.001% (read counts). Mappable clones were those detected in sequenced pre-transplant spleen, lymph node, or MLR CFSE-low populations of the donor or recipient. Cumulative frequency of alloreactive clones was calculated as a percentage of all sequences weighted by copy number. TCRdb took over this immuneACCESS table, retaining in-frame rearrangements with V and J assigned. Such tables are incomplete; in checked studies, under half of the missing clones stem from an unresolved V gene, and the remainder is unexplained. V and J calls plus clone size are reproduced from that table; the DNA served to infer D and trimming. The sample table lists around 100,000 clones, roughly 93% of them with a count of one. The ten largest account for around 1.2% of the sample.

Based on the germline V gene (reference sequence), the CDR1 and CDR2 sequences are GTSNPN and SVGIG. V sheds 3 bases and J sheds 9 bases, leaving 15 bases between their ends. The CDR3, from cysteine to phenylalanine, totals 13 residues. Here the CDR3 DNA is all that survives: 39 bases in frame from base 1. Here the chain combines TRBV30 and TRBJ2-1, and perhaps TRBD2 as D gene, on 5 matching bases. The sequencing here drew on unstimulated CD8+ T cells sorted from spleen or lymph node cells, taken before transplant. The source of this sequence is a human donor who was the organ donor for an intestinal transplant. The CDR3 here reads CAWSWFGEGEQFF. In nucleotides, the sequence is TGTGCCTGGAGCTGGTTCGGGGAAGGTGAGCAGTTCTTC.